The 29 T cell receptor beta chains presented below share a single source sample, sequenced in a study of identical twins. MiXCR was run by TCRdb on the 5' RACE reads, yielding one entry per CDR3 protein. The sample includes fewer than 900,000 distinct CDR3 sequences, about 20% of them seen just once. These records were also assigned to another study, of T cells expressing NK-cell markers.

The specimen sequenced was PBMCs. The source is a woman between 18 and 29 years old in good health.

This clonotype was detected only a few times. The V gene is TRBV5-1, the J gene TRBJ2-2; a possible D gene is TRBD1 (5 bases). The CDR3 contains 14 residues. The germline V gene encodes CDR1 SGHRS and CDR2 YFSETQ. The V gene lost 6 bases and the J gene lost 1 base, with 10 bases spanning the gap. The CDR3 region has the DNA TGCGCCAGCAACCCGACAGTGAACACCGGGGAGCTGTTTTTT. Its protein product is CASNPTVNTGELFF. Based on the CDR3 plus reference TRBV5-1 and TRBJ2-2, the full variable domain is KAGVTQTPRYLIKTRGQQVTLSCSPISGHRSVSWYQQTPGQGLQFLFEYFSETQRNKGNFPGRFSGRQFSNSRSEMNVSTLELGDSALYLCASNPTVNTGELFFGEGSRLTVL.

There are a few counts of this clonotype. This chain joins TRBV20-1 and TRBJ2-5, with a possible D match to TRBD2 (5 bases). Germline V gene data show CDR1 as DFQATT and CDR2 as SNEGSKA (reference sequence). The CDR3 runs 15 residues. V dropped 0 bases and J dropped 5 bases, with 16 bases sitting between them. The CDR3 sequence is CSARDPLAARETQYF. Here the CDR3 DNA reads TGCAGTGCTAGAGATCCGCTAGCAGCACGTGAGACCCAGTACTTC.

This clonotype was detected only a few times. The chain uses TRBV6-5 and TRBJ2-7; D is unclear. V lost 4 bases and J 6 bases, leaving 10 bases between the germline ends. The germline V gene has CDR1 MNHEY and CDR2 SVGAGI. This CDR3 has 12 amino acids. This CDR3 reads CASSSRQREQYF. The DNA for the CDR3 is TGTGCCAGCAGTTCTAGACAACGCGAGCAGTACTTC.

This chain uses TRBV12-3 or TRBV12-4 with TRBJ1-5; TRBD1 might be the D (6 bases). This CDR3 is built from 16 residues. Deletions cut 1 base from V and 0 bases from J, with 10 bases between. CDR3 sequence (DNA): TGTGCCAGCAGTTTAGTTGGACAGTATAGCAATCAGCCCCAGCATTTT. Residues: CASSLVGQYSNQPQHF.

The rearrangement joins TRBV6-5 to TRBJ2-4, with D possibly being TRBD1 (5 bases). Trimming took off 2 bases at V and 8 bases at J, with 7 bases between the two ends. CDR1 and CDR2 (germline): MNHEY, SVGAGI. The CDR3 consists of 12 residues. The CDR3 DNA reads TGTGCCAGCAGTTACAGGGGCGACATTCAGTACTTC. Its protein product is CASSYRGDIQYF.

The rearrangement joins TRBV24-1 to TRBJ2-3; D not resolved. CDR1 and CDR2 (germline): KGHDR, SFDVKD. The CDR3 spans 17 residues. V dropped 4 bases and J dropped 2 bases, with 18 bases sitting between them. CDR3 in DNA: TGTGCCACCAGTGACCCGCGGTCACCCTCTCTCACAGATACGCAGTATTTT. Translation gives CATSDPRSPSLTDTQYF.

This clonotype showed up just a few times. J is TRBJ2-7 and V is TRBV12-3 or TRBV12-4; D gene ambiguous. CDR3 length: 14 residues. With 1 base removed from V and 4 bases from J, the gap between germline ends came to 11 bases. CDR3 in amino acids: CASSLGGPRYEQYF. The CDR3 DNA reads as TGTGCCAGCAGTTTAGGAGGTCCGAGGTACGAGCAGTACTTC.

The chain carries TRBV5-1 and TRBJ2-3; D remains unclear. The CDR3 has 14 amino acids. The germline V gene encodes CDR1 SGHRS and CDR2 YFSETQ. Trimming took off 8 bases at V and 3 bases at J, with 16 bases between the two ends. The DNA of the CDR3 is TGCGCCAGGCTAAACTGGGCAGCTACAGATACGCAGTATTTT. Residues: CARLNWAATDTQYF.

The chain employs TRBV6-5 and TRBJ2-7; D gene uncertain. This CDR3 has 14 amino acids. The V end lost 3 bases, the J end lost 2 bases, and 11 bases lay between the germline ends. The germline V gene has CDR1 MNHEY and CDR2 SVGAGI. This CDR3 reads CASSYITSTYEQYF. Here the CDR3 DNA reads TGTGCCAGCAGTTATATTACATCTACCTACGAGCAGTACTTC.

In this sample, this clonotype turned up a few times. This chain's CDR3 is CASSLRGGVFYGYTF. In DNA, the CDR3 is TGTGCCAGCAGTTTACGGGGGGGGGTATTCTATGGCTACACCTTC. J is TRBJ1-2 and V is TRBV12-3 or TRBV12-4; possibly TRBD1 for D (5 bases). The length of the CDR3 is 15 residues. With 2 bases removed from V and 4 bases from J, the gap between germline ends came to 14 bases.

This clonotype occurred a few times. The CDR3 sequence: CASRDRGREQFF. Written as DNA, the CDR3 is TGTGCCAGCCGGGACAGGGGACGAGAGCAGTTCTTC. V usage is TRBV6-2 or TRBV6-3 and J usage is TRBJ2-1; 10 bases are shared with TRBD1. CDR3 length equals 12 residues. J lost 10 bases, V lost 8 bases, and 5 bases had no gene match. Germline V gives CDR1 MNHEY, CDR2 SVGEGT.

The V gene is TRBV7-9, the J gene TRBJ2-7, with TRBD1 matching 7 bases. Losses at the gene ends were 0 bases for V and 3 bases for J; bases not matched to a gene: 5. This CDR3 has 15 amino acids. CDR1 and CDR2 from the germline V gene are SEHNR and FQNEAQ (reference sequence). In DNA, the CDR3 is TGTGCCAGCAGCTTAGCGTGGGACAGAAACTACGAGCAGTACTTC. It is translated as CASSLAWDRNYEQYF. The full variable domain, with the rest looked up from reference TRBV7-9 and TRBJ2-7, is DTGVSQNPRHKITKRGQNVTFRCDPISEHNRLYWYRQTLGQGPEFLTYFQNEAQLEKSRLLSDRFSAERPKGSFSTLEIQRTEQGDSAMYLCASSLAWDRNYEQYFGPGTRLTVT.

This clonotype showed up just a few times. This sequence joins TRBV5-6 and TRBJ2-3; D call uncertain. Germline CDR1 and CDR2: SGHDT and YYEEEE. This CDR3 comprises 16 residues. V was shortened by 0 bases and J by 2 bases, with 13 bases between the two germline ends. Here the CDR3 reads CASSLVLHYPTDTQYF. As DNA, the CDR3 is TGTGCCAGCAGCTTGGTGCTTCACTACCCCACAGATACGCAGTATTTT.

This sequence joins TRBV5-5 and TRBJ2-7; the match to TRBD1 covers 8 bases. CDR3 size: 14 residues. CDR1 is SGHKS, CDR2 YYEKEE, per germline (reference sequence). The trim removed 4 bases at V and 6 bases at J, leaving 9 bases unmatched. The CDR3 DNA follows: TGTGCCAGCAGCCATCGGACAGGGCAAGTCGAGCAGTACTTC. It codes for CASSHRTGQVEQYF.

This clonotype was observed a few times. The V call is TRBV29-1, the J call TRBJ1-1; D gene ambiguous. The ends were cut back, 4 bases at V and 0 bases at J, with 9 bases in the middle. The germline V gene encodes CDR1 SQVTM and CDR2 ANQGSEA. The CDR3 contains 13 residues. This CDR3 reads CSVGRNMNTEAFF. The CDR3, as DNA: TGCAGCGTTGGTCGGAACATGAACACTGAAGCTTTCTTT.

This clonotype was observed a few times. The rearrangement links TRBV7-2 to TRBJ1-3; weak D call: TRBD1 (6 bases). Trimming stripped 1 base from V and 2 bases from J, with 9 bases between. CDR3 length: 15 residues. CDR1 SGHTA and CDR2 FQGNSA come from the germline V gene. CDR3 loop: CASSLDRGTGNTIYF. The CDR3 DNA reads TGTGCCAGCAGCTTAGATAGGGGGACTGGAAACACCATATATTTT.

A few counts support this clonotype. DNA for the CDR3: TGTGCCATCAGTGAGTTGGACTCGGGGGCGGCGCTGTACGAGCAGTACTTC. Translating gives CAISELDSGAALYEQYF. J is TRBJ2-7 and V is TRBV10-3; D is possibly TRBD1 or TRBD2 (6 bases each). CDR3 length: 17 residues. Germline V gives CDR1 ENHRY, CDR2 SYGVKD. Trimming pared 1 base from V and 4 bases from J, leaving 20 bases between.

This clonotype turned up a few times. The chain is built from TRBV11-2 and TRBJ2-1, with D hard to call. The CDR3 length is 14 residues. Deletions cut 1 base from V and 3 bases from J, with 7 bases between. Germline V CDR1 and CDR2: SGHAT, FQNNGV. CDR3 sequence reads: CASSLGNYYNEQFF. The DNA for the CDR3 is TGTGCCAGCAGCTTAGGGAATTACTACAATGAGCAGTTCTTC.

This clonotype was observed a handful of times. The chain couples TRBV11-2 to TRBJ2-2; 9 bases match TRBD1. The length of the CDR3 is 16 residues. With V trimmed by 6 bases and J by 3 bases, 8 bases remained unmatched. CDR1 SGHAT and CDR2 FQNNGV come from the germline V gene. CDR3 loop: CASSPHRGLDTGELFF. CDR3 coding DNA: TGTGCCAGCAGTCCTCACAGGGGGCTCGACACCGGGGAGCTGTTTTTT. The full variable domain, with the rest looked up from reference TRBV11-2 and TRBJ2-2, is EAGVAQSPRYKIIEKRQSVAFWCNPISGHATLYWYQQILGQGPKLLIQFQNNGVVDDSQLPKDRFSAERLKGVDSTLKIQPAKLEDSAVYLCASSPHRGLDTGELFFGEGSRLTVL.

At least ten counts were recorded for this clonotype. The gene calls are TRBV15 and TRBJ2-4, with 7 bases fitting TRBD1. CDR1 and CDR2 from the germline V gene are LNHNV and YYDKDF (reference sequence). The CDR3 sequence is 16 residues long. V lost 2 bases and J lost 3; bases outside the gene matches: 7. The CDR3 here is CATSRQTGVSKNIQYF. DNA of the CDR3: TGTGCCACCAGCAGACAAACAGGGGTGAGCAAAAACATTCAGTACTTC.

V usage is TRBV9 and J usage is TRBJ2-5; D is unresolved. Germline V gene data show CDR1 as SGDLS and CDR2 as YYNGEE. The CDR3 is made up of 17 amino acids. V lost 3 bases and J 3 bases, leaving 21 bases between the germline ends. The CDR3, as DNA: TGTGCCAGCAGCGCACGCCCCACCCGCGCTAACGAAGAGACCCAGTACTTC. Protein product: CASSARPTRANEETQYF. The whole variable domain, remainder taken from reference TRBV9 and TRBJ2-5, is DSGVTQTPKHLITATGQRVTLRCSPRSGDLSVYWYQQSLDQGLQFLIQYYNGEERAKGNILERFSAQQFPDLHSELNLSSLELGDSALYFCASSARPTRANEETQYFGPGTRLLVL.

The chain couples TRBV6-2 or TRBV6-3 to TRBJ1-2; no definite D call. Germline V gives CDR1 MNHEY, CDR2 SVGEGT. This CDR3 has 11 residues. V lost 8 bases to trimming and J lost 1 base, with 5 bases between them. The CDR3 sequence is CASQDNYGYTF. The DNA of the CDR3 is TGTGCCAGCCAGGATAACTATGGCTACACCTTC.

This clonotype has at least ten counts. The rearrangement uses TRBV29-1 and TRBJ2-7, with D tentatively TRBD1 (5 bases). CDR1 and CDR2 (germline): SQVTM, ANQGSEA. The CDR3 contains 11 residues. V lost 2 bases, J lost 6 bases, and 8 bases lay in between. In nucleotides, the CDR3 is TGCAGCGTTGAAAGGGGTGGCGAGCAGTACTTC. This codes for CSVERGGEQYF.

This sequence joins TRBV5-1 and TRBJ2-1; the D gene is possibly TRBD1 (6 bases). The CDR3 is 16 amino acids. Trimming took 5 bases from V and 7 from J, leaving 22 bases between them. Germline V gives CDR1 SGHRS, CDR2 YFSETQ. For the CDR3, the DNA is TGCGCCAGCAGTCGGTGGGGGCAGGGGCCGGAAAATGAGCAGTTCTTC. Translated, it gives CASSRWGQGPENEQFF. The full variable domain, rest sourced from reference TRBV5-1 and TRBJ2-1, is KAGVTQTPRYLIKTRGQQVTLSCSPISGHRSVSWYQQTPGQGLQFLFEYFSETQRNKGNFPGRFSGRQFSNSRSEMNVSTLELGDSALYLCASSRWGQGPENEQFFGPGTRLTVL.

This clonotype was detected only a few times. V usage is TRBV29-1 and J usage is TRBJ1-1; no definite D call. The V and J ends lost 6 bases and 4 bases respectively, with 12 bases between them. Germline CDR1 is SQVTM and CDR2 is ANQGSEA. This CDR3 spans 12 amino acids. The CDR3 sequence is CSVSPKSTEAFF. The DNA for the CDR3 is TGCAGCGTGTCACCGAAGAGCACTGAAGCTTTCTTT.

CDR3 sequence reads: CSVEQGLPGDTQYF. As DNA, the CDR3 is TGCAGCGTTGAACAGGGACTCCCGGGAGATACGCAGTATTTT. The chain is built from TRBV29-1 and TRBJ2-3; a possible D gene is TRBD2 (6 bases). Trimming shortened V by 2 bases and J by 5 bases, and 14 bases separated the two germline ends. The CDR3 has 14 residues. Germline V CDR1 and CDR2: SQVTM, ANQGSEA.

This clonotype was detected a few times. This chain's CDR3 is CSVRGLDSYNEQFF. CDR3 sequence (DNA): TGCAGCGTGCGGGGACTAGACTCCTACAATGAGCAGTTCTTC. The V and J genes are TRBV29-1 and TRBJ2-1; TRBD2 aligns across 8 bases. The CDR3 has 14 amino acids. Unmatched junction bases numbered 4, after V lost 6 bases and J lost 0 bases. CDR1 is SQVTM and CDR2 is ANQGSEA in the germline V gene.

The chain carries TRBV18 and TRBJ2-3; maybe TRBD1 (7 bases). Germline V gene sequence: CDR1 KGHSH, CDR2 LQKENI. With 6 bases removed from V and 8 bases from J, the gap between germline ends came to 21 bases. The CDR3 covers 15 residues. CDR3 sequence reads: CASSLRDRVVGTQYF. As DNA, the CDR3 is TGTGCCAGCTCCCTGCGGGACAGAGTGGTCGGTACGCAGTATTTT. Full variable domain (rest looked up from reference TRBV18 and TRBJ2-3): NAGVMQNPRHLVRRRGQEARLRCSPMKGHSHVYWYRQLPEEGLKFMVYLQKENIIDESGMPKERFSAEFPKEGPSILRIQQVVRGDSAAYFCASSLRDRVVGTQYFGPGTRLTVL.

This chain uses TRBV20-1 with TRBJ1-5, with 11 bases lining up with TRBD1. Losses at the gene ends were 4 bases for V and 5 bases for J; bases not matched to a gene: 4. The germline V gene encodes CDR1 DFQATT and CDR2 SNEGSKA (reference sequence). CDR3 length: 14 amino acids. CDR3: CSANMDRGHQPQHF. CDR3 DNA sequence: TGCAGTGCTAATATGGACAGGGGGCATCAGCCCCAGCATTTT.